This passage covers 16 T cell receptor beta chains from one sample sequenced in a study of shared clonotypes between healthy human individuals (dated by TCRdb to about 2020). The method behind the library was the immunoSEQ multiplex PCR assay. Imported from immuneACCESS, the table was reduced by TCRdb to in-frame sequences with V and J called. These copies leave out some clones; in studies compared against another copy, an unresolved V gene accounts for under half, and the cause of the remainder is not known. The sample has under 650,000 clones on record, about 95% of them singletons. The top ten clones comprise roughly 0.06% of the sample. The sequenced sample consisted of naive CD4+ T cells sorted from blood. The meaning of the sample's cell subset or site label: CD45RA+ positively selected. The receptors come from a woman aged 30 to 39 in good health.

Turning to this clone: Other DNA sequences within the sample encode an identical CDR3. This CDR3 is CASSSTGLPYEQYF. Written as DNA, the CDR3 is TGTGCCAGCAGCTCCACGGGGTTGCCCTACGAGCAGTACTTC. The rearrangement links TRBV27 to TRBJ2-7, with a weak D call TRBD2 (5 bases). CDR3 length: 14 residues. V lost 6 bases to trimming and J lost 2 bases, with 14 bases between them. From germline, CDR1 is MNHEY and CDR2 SMNVEV (reference sequence).

The rearrangement joins TRBV5-1 to TRBJ2-3; 13 nucleotides align to TRBD2. The length of the CDR3 is 18 residues. Germline CDR1 reads SGHRS; CDR2 reads YFSETQ. The V segment lost 0 bases and the J segment 2 bases; nucleotides outside the gene matches: 6. The CDR3: CASSLGTSGSDYTDTQYF. DNA of the CDR3: TGCGCCAGCAGCTTGGGGACTAGCGGGAGCGATTACACAGATACGCAGTATTTT.

This clone appeared once. The rearrangement joins TRBV11-3 to TRBJ1-1; D is unresolved. V was trimmed by 0 bases and J by 3 bases, leaving 5 bases between them. This CDR3 region has 13 residues. Germline loops: CDR1 SGHNT, CDR2 YENEEA. The CDR3 nucleotides are TGTGCCAGCAGCTTAGATCTGTACACTGAAGCTTTCTTT. This gives the protein CASSLDLYTEAFF.

This rearrangement joins TRBV30 to TRBJ1-3; the match to TRBD1 covers 7 bases. The germline gives CDR1 GTSNPN, CDR2 SVGIG (reference sequence). The length of the CDR3 is 13 residues. The ends lost 5 bases at V and 1 base at J; junction bases unmatched: 2. The CDR3 bases are TGTGCCTGGGAGACAGGGTCTGGAAACACCATATATTTT. Translating gives CAWETGSGNTIYF.

V and J are TRBV28 and TRBJ2-5; TRBD1 matches 7 bases. The CDR3 runs 14 residues. The V gene end was trimmed by 5 bases and the J gene end by 5 bases; junction bases not matched to a gene: 8. Per the germline V gene, CDR1 is MDHEN and CDR2 is SYDVKM. Written as DNA, the CDR3 is TGTGCCAGCAGTCGACCGACAGGGCGGGAGACCCAGTACTTC. Residues: CASSRPTGRETQYF.

The chain combines TRBV10-3 with TRBJ1-5; the D is unclear. Germline V gene sequence: CDR1 ENHRY, CDR2 SYGVKD. The CDR3 totals 14 residues. Between the trimmed V and J ends, which lost 4 bases and 0 bases, there was a span of 7 bases. The CDR3 sequence: CAISVQLSNQPQHF. In nucleotides, the CDR3 is TGTGCCATCAGTGTACAGCTTAGCAATCAGCCCCAGCATTTT.

The chain couples TRBV2 to TRBJ2-7; 8 bases are shared with TRBD1. The germline gives CDR1 SNHLY, CDR2 FYNNEI. Unmatched junction bases numbered 6, after V lost 5 bases and J lost 0 bases. The CDR3 covers 15 residues. DNA for the CDR3: TGTGCCAGCAGTACAACAGGGGGAAGCTCCTACGAGCAGTACTTC. Amino acids: CASSTTGGSSYEQYF. Full variable domain (missing parts from reference TRBV2 and TRBJ2-7): EPEVTQTPSHQVTQMGQEVILRCVPISNHLYFYWYRQILGQKVEFLVSFYNNEISEKSEIFDDQFSVERPDGSNFTLKIRSTKLEDSAMYFCASSTTGGSSYEQYFGPGTRLTVT.

The V call is TRBV19, the J call TRBJ2-3; 7 bases match TRBD2. The junction had 8 bases not matched to a gene; V was cut back by 9 bases and J by 2 bases. Germline V lookup: CDR1 LNHDA, CDR2 SQIVND (reference sequence). This CDR3 spans 14 amino acids. CDR3 sequence: CASRASGNTDTQYF. CDR3 in DNA: TGTGCCAGCAGGGCTAGCGGTAACACAGATACGCAGTATTTT.

The chain carries TRBV4-1 and TRBJ2-5; 8 positions agree with TRBD1. The V gene's germline CDR1 is MGHRA and CDR2 YSYEKL. This CDR3 is 16 amino acids long. V shed 3 bases, J shed 11 bases, and the junction held 17 bases outside the gene matches. DNA for the CDR3: TGCGCCAGCAGCCACTTCAGGGGGCTTCTCCCGTCTGAGCAGTACTTC. As protein: CASSHFRGLLPSEQYF.

This chain uses TRBV11-2 with TRBJ2-3; 12 bases match TRBD1. CDR3 length: 14 residues. J lost 9 bases, V lost 5 bases, and 6 bases had no gene match. In germline, CDR1 is SGHAT, CDR2 FQNNGV. The CDR3 DNA sequence: TGTGCCAGCAGCCGGGACAGGGGGCGAGGAACGCAGTATTTT. This translates into CASSRDRGRGTQYF.

The table lists this clone with a count of one. V and J are TRBV10-1 and TRBJ1-5; tentatively, D is TRBD1 (5 bases). Trimming removed 11 bases from V and 2 bases from J, with 19 bases in between. Germline CDR1 WNHNN, CDR2 SYGVQD (reference sequence). The length of the CDR3 is 15 residues. The CDR3 region has the DNA TGCGCCCATCGGGGGGGTCAGGTTGGCAATCAGCCCCAGCATTTT. Encoded protein: CAHRGGQVGNQPQHF.

V usage is TRBV5-6 and J usage is TRBJ2-7, with D possibly TRBD2 on 6 matching bases. The germline gives CDR1 SGHDT, CDR2 YYEEEE. The CDR3 is made up of 15 amino acids. The germline V and J ends were trimmed by 0 bases and 6 bases, with 16 bases remaining between them. CDR3 residues: CASSLARELLSEQYF. CDR3 DNA: TGTGCCAGCAGCTTGGCTCGGGAGCTACTTTCCGAGCAGTACTTC.

The chain has TRBV28 and TRBJ2-1; D is undetermined. Deletions cut 1 base from V and 0 bases from J, with 4 bases between. The CDR3 is 14 residues long. Germline assignment: CDR1 MDHEN and CDR2 SYDVKM. The CDR3 DNA reads TGTGCCAGCAGTTTATTGTACTCCTACAATGAGCAGTTCTTC. It translates to CASSLLYSYNEQFF. Drawing the rest from reference TRBV28 and TRBJ2-1, the complete variable domain is DVKVTQSSRYLVKRTGEKVFLECVQDMDHENMFWYRQDPGLGLRLIYFSYDVKMKEKGDIPEGYSVSREKKERFSLILESASTNQTSMYLCASSLLYSYNEQFFGPGTRLTVL.

The rearrangement uses TRBV5-1 and TRBJ2-5; 11 bases match TRBD2. The CDR3 totals 15 residues. Unmatched junction bases numbered 5, after V lost 1 base and J lost 6 bases. Germline loops: CDR1 SGHRS, CDR2 YFSETQ. The CDR3 DNA follows: TGCGCCAGCAGCTTGACTAGCGGGAGTGGGAAGACCCAGTACTTC. As protein: CASSLTSGSGKTQYF.

The rearrangement joins TRBV28 to TRBJ2-5; D gene uncertain. There are 17 residues in the CDR3. Trimming cost V 0 bases and J 3 bases, with 17 bases left between them. Germline assignment: CDR1 MDHEN and CDR2 SYDVKM. The CDR3 here is CASSLWALLDWEETQYF. The CDR3 coding sequence is TGTGCCAGCAGTTTATGGGCCCTACTGGATTGGGAAGAGACCCAGTACTTC.

This sequence joins TRBV2 and TRBJ1-4, with D uncertain. Germline V gene sequence: CDR1 SNHLY, CDR2 FYNNEI. The V end lost 8 bases, the J end lost 0 bases, and 16 bases lay between the germline ends. This CDR3 has 16 amino acids. CDR3 sequence reads: CASFGGYIATNEKLFF. Written as DNA, the CDR3 is TGTGCCAGCTTCGGAGGTTATATCGCAACTAATGAAAAACTGTTTTTT.